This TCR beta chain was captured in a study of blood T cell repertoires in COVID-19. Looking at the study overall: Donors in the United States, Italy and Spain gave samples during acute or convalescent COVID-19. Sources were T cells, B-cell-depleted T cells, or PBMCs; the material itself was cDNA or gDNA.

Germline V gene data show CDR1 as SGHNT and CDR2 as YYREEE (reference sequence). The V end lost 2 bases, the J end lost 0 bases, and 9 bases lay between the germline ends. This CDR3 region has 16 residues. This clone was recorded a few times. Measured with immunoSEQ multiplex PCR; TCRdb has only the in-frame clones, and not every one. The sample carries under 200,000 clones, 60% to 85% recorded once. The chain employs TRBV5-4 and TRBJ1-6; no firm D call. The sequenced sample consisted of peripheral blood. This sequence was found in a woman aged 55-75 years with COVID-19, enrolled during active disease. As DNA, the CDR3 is TGTGCCAGCAGCTTTCTGGGGAGCTCCTATAATTCACCCCTCCACTTT. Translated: CASSFLGSSYNSPLHF.